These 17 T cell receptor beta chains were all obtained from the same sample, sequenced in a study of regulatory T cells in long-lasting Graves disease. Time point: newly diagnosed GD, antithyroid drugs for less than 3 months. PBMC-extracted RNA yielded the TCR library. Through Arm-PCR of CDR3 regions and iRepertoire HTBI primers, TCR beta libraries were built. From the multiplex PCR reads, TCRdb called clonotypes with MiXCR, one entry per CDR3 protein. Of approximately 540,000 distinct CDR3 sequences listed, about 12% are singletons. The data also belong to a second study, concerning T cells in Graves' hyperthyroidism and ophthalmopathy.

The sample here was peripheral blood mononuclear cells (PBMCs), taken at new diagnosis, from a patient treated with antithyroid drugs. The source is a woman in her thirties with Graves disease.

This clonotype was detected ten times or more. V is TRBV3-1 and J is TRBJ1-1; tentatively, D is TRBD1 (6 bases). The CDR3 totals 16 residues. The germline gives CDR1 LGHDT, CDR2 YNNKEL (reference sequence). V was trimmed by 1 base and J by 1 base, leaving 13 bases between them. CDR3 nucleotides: TGTGCCAGCAGCCAAGGCAACCAGGGGACGAACACTGAAGCTTTCTTT. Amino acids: CASSQGNQGTNTEAFF.

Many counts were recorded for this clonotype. CDR3 nucleotides: TGTGCCAGCAGGACGGACAGGGCTAGCACAGATACGCAGTATTTT. Its protein product is CASRTDRASTDTQYF. The V gene is TRBV2, the J gene TRBJ2-3, with TRBD1 matching 8 bases. Trimming took 6 bases from V and 0 from J; bases not matched to a gene: 5. The CDR3 totals 15 residues. From germline, CDR1 is SNHLY and CDR2 FYNNEI.

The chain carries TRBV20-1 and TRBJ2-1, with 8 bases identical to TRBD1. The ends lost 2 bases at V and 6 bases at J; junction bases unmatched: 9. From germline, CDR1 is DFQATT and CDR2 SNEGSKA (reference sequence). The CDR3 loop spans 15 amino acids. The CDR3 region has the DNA TGCAGTGCTAGACTGACAGGGGTCGATTTCAATGAGCAGTTCTTC. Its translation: CSARLTGVDFNEQFF.

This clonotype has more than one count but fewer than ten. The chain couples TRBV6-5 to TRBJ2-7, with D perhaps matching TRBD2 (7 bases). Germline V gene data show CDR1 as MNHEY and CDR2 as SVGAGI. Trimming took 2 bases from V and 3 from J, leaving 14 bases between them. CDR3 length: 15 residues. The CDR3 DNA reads TGTGCCAGCAGTTACCTAACGGGGGGCCTCTACGAGCAGTACTTC. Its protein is CASSYLTGGLYEQYF.

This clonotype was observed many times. This CDR3 reads CSAREWSPREQYF. The CDR3 DNA sequence: TGCAGTGCTAGAGAATGGTCGCCTCGCGAGCAGTACTTC. V and J are TRBV20-1 and TRBJ2-7; D not certain. CDR1 is DFQATT and CDR2 is SNEGSKA in the germline V gene (reference sequence). The CDR3 extends over 13 amino acids. Trimming took 0 bases from V and 6 from J, leaving 12 bases between them.

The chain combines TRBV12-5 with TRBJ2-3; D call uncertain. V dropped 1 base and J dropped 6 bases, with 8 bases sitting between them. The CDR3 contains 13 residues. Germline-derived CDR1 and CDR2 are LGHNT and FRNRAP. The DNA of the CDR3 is TGTGCTAGTGGTTTGGGTGCCGCGGATACGCAGTATTTT. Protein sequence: CASGLGAADTQYF.

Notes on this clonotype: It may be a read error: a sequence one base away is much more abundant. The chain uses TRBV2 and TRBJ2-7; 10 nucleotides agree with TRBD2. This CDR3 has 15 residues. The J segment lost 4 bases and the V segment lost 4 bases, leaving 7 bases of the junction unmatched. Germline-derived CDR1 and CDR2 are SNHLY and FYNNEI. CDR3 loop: CASSGSSSGSYEQYF. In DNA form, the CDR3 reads TGTGCCAGCAGTGGCTCCTCTAGCGGGAGTTACGAGCAGTACTTC. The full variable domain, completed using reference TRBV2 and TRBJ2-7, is EPEVTQTPSHQVTQMGQEVILRCVPISNHLYFYWYRQILGQKVEFLVSFYNNEISEKSEIFDDQFSVERPDGSNFTLKIRSTKLEDSAMYFCASSGSSSGSYEQYFGPGTRLTVT.

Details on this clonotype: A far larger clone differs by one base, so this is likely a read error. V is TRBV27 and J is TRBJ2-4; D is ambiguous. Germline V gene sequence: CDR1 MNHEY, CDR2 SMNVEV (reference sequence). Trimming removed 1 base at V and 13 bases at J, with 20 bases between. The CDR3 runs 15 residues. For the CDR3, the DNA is TGTGCCAGCAGTTTATATGACTCCTGGAACAGTGAGCAGTACTTC. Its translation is CASSLYDSWNSEQYF.

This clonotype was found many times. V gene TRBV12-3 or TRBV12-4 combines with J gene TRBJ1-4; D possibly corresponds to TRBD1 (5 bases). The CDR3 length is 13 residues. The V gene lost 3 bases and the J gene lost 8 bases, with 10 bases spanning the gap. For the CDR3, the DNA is TGTGCCAGCAGTTTGTGGGGGAGGGAAAAACTGTTTTTT. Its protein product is CASSLWGREKLFF.

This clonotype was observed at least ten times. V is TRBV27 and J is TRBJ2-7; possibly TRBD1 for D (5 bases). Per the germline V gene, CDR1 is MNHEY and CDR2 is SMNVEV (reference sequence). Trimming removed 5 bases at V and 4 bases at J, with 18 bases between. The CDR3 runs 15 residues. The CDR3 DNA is TGTGCCAGCAGTCAAGGGTCAGGGCGTGTGTACGAGCAGTACTTC. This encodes CASSQGSGRVYEQYF.

The CDR3 region has the DNA TGTGCCTGGAGTGTTGCACGGACTAGCGGGTTCTACAATGAGCAGTTCTTC. Its translation is CAWSVARTSGFYNEQFF. The V call is TRBV30, the J call TRBJ2-1; TRBD2 agrees at 11 bases. This CDR3 has 17 amino acids. Germline V lookup: CDR1 GTSNPN, CDR2 SVGIG (reference sequence). V shed 0 bases and J 3 bases; nucleotides not matched to a gene: 7.

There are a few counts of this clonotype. CDR3 DNA sequence: TGTGCCAGCAGTGATCAGGCCGATACGCAGTATTTT. It encodes CASSDQADTQYF. The genes are TRBV6-1 and TRBJ2-3; D gene uncertain. V shed 3 bases and J shed 6 bases, with 7 bases lying between them. The germline V gene encodes CDR1 MNHNS and CDR2 SASEGT. The length of the CDR3 is 12 residues.

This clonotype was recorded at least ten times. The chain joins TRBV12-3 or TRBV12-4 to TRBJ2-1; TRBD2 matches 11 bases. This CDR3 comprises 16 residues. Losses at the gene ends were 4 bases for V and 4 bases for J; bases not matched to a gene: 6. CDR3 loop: CASSSLAGGLYNEQFF. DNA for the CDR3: TGTGCCAGCAGTTCGCTAGCGGGAGGTTTGTACAATGAGCAGTTCTTC.

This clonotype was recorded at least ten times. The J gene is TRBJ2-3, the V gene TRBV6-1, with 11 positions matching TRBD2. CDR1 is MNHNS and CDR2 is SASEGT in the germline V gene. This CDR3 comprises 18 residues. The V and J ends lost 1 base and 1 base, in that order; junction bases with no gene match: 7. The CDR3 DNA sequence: TGTGCCAGCAGTGAAGTGGTAGCGGGAGGGGGCGGCACAGATACGCAGTATTTT. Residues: CASSEVVAGGGGTDTQYF.

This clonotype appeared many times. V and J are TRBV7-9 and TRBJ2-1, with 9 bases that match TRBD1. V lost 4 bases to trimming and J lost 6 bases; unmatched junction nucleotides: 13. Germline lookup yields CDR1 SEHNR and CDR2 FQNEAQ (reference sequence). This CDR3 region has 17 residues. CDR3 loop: CASSSYRDRVGSNEQFF. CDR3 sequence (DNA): TGTGCCAGCAGCTCCTACCGGGACAGGGTCGGGAGCAATGAGCAGTTCTTC.

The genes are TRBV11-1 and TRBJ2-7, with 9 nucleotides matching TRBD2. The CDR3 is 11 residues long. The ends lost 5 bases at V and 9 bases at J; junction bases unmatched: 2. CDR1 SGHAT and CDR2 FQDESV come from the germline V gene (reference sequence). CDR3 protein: CASSPLAGQYF. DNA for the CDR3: TGTGCCAGCAGCCCACTAGCGGGGCAGTACTTC.

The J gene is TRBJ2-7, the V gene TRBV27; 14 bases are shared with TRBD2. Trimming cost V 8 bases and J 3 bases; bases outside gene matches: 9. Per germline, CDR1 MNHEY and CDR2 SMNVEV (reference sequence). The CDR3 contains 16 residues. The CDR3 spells CASRRGGTSGSYEQYF. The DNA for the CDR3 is TGTGCCAGCCGGAGGGGGGGGACTAGCGGGAGCTACGAGCAGTACTTC.